The rows below give T cell receptor beta chains drawn from one sample of a study of T cells in Graves' hyperthyroidism and ophthalmopathy. Via MiXCR, TCRdb re-called the multiplex PCR reads, giving one row per CDR3 protein. This sample carries 500,000 to 650,000 distinct CDR3 sequences, about 14% of them seen once, and the ten largest clones take about an eighth. Sequencing input: blood. These receptors were taken from a woman between 45 and 65 years old with Graves' ophthalmopathy. CDR3s leave out the opening cysteine and the closing phenylalanine or tryptophan. A D gene is named only where the DNA matches it firmly.

CDR3 protein: ASSPNRGSQETQY; D gene: TRBD1; J gene: TRBJ2-5; V gene: TRBV7-2
CDR3 protein: ASSPRDRGTNIQY; D gene: TRBD1; J gene: TRBJ2-4; V gene: TRBV12-3/TRBV12-4
CDR3 protein: ASSLKSTGQGFSDTQY; D gene: TRBD1; J gene: TRBJ2-3; V gene: TRBV12-3/TRBV12-4
CDR3 protein: SATSGNLNTGELF; D gene: TRBD2; J gene: TRBJ2-2; V gene: TRBV20-1
CDR3 protein: ASSPITSGRMMSNEQF; D gene: TRBD2; J gene: TRBJ2-1; V gene: TRBV7-9
CDR3 protein: ASSPLVARDRNTGELF; D gene: TRBD1; J gene: TRBJ2-2; V gene: TRBV18
CDR3 protein: ASSLELAGEADTQY; D gene: TRBD2; J gene: TRBJ2-3; V gene: TRBV5-1
CDR3 protein: SARWDKNNEQF; D gene: .; J gene: TRBJ2-1; V gene: TRBV20-1
CDR3 protein: ASSPRGRGTYEQY; D gene: .; J gene: TRBJ2-7; V gene: TRBV28
CDR3 protein: ASSLSATGEAF; D gene: TRBD1; J gene: TRBJ1-1; V gene: TRBV5-1
CDR3 protein: ASSRRQQETQY; D gene: .; J gene: TRBJ2-5; V gene: TRBV4-3
CDR3 protein: AISGSGRSDTQY; D gene: TRBD2; J gene: TRBJ2-3; V gene: TRBV28
CDR3 protein: ASSYIRDADIQY; D gene: .; J gene: TRBJ2-4; V gene: TRBV6-2/TRBV6-3
CDR3 protein: ASSLSSENTDTQY; D gene: .; J gene: TRBJ2-3; V gene: TRBV18
CDR3 protein: ATSARDYGYT; D gene: .; J gene: TRBJ1-2; V gene: TRBV24-1
CDR3 protein: ASSYPGLHNQETQY; D gene: .; J gene: TRBJ2-5; V gene: TRBV6-6
CDR3 protein: ASSLGVRLAYNEQF; D gene: .; J gene: TRBJ2-1; V gene: TRBV7-2
CDR3 protein: ASSLPNLGGLTDTQY; D gene: TRBD2; J gene: TRBJ2-3; V gene: TRBV28
CDR3 protein: ASSLEQTQY; D gene: .; J gene: TRBJ2-5; V gene: TRBV11-3
CDR3 protein: AWSQTGPEAF; D gene: .; J gene: TRBJ1-1; V gene: TRBV30
CDR3 protein: ASNLVAGGDYGYT; D gene: TRBD1; J gene: TRBJ1-2; V gene: TRBV5-5
CDR3 protein: ASSSGTTETQY; D gene: TRBD2; J gene: TRBJ2-5; V gene: TRBV19
CDR3 protein: ASRRQGGEQY; D gene: .; J gene: TRBJ2-7; V gene: TRBV27
CDR3 protein: ASSPNPGDTQY; D gene: .; J gene: TRBJ2-3; V gene: TRBV18
CDR3 protein: ASSLKVLAGGLYNEQF; D gene: TRBD2; J gene: TRBJ2-1; V gene: TRBV27
CDR3 protein: ASSLAFSGYYEQY; D gene: .; J gene: TRBJ2-7; V gene: TRBV7-2
CDR3 protein: SATLAASYNEQF; D gene: TRBD2; J gene: TRBJ2-1; V gene: TRBV20-1
CDR3 protein: ASSQDWATYEQY; D gene: .; J gene: TRBJ2-7; V gene: TRBV4-3
CDR3 protein: ASSPHPRLAVYEQY; D gene: TRBD2; J gene: TRBJ2-7; V gene: TRBV7-9
CDR3 protein: ASSLERRYTDTQY; D gene: .; J gene: TRBJ2-3; V gene: TRBV7-2
CDR3 protein: ASSLVSGLAFYGYT; D gene: .; J gene: TRBJ1-2; V gene: TRBV7-2
CDR3 protein: ASSWTGATGELF; D gene: TRBD1; J gene: TRBJ2-2; V gene: TRBV6-2/TRBV6-3
CDR3 protein: ASSSTGLGHETQY; D gene: TRBD1; J gene: TRBJ2-5; V gene: TRBV7-8
CDR3 protein: ASSLVPSGRQLTDTQY; D gene: TRBD2; J gene: TRBJ2-3; V gene: TRBV5-1
CDR3 protein: ASRSYIRSGNTIY; D gene: .; J gene: TRBJ1-3; V gene: TRBV28
CDR3 protein: ASSQEAAGGPYNEQF; D gene: TRBD2; J gene: TRBJ2-1; V gene: TRBV4-3
CDR3 protein: ASSPVSGSYEQY; D gene: TRBD2; J gene: TRBJ2-7; V gene: TRBV5-4
CDR3 protein: ASRKTGGEQY; D gene: TRBD1; J gene: TRBJ2-7; V gene: TRBV2
CDR3 protein: ASSIVRMNNEQF; D gene: .; J gene: TRBJ2-1; V gene: TRBV27
CDR3 protein: ASRKGNTEAF; D gene: .; J gene: TRBJ1-1; V gene: TRBV2
CDR3 protein: SATRGQASNQPQH; D gene: .; J gene: TRBJ1-5; V gene: TRBV20-1
CDR3 protein: ASSYSGTRGEQF; D gene: TRBD1; J gene: TRBJ2-1; V gene: TRBV6-5
CDR3 protein: ASSLTTGDGQPQH; D gene: .; J gene: TRBJ1-5; V gene: TRBV5-6
CDR3 protein: SVDRGSRTEAF; D gene: .; J gene: TRBJ1-1; V gene: TRBV29-1
CDR3 protein: ASSLPGLNEQF; D gene: .; J gene: TRBJ2-1; V gene: TRBV7-3
CDR3 protein: ASSLVGRANEQF; D gene: TRBD2; J gene: TRBJ2-1; V gene: TRBV5-5
CDR3 protein: ASSYDERQF; D gene: .; J gene: TRBJ2-1; V gene: TRBV28
CDR3 protein: ASSPRLAANTGELF; D gene: TRBD2; J gene: TRBJ2-2; V gene: TRBV18
CDR3 protein: ASTTNNGELF; D gene: .; J gene: TRBJ2-2; V gene: TRBV7-2